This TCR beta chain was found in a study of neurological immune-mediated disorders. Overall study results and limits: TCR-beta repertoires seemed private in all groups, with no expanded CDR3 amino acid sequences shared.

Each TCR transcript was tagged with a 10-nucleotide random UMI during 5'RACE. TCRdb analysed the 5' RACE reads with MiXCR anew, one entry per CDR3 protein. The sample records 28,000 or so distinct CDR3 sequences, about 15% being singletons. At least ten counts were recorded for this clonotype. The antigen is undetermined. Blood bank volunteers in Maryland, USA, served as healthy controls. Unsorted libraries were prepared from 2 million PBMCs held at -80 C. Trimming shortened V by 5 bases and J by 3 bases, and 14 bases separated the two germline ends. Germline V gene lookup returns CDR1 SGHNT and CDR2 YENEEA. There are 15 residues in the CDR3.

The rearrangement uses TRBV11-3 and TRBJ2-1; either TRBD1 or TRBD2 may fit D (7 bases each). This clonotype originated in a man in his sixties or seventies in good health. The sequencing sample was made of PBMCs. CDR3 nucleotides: TGTGCCAGCAGCCAGGGGGGGCCGGTCTACAATGAGCAGTTCTTC. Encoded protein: CASSQGGPVYNEQFF.